This is a list of T cell receptor beta chains from one sample in a study of CD8+ T cells in alopecia areata. Sequencing was performed with immunoSEQ multiplex PCR; in TCRdb, only in-frame clones are kept and a portion is missing. The sample contains some 220,000 clones, about 58% of which appear only once. This sample comprised CD4+ T cells sorted from blood, obtained at week 4, from a patient treated with tofacitinib. The receptors originated from a human donor with alopecia areata. Each CDR3 is given with its conserved first and last residue. A D gene is named only where the DNA matches it firmly. Size is omitted from some rows. Given values are once, few, many or a class for expanded clones.

d_call: TRBD1; v_call: TRBV30; clone_size: .; j_call: TRBJ1-2; cdr3_aa: CAWIPAGTGKGHYGYTF; cdr3_nt: TGTGCCTGGATCCCGGCCGGGACAGGGAAGGGCCACTATGGCTACACCTTC
d_call: .; v_call: TRBV2; clone_size: .; j_call: TRBJ2-7; cdr3_aa: CASSEVRSAAGEQYF; cdr3_nt: TGTGCCAGCAGTGAGGTCAGATCGGCGGCTGGCGAGCAGTACTTC
d_call: TRBD2; v_call: TRBV7-2; clone_size: .; j_call: TRBJ2-3; cdr3_aa: CASSSGLASDTQYF; cdr3_nt: TGTGCCAGCAGCTCGGGACTAGCGTCAGATACGCAGTATTTT
d_call: .; v_call: TRBV19; clone_size: .; j_call: TRBJ1-2; cdr3_aa: CASRQKRLYGYTF; cdr3_nt: TGTGCCAGTAGGCAGAAGAGGCTCTATGGCTACACCTTC
d_call: TRBD1; v_call: TRBV27; clone_size: .; j_call: TRBJ2-7; cdr3_aa: CASSNRQGNEQYF; cdr3_nt: TGTGCCAGCAGTAATCGACAGGGTAACGAGCAGTACTTC
d_call: TRBD1; v_call: TRBV5-1; clone_size: .; j_call: TRBJ2-1; cdr3_aa: CASKMGQGADEQFF; cdr3_nt: TGCGCCAGCAAAATGGGACAGGGGGCCGATGAGCAGTTCTTC
d_call: .; v_call: TRBV6-5; clone_size: .; j_call: TRBJ1-2; cdr3_aa: CASSRTGDGYTF; cdr3_nt: TGTGCCAGCAGCCGGACCGGGGATGGCTACACCTTC
d_call: .; v_call: TRBV29-1; clone_size: .; j_call: TRBJ1-2; cdr3_aa: CSVEGRPSWDGYTF; cdr3_nt: TGCAGCGTTGAAGGGAGGCCTTCTTGGGATGGCTACACCTTC
d_call: .; v_call: TRBV7-2; clone_size: few; j_call: TRBJ1-5; cdr3_aa: CASSLVFGAASNQPQHF; cdr3_nt: TGTGCCAGCAGCTTAGTATTTGGGGCAGCTAGCAATCAGCCCCAGCATTTT
d_call: .; v_call: TRBV7-3; clone_size: .; j_call: TRBJ2-3; cdr3_aa: CASSFDMADTQYF; cdr3_nt: TGTGCCAGCAGCTTCGACATGGCAGATACGCAGTATTTT
d_call: .; v_call: TRBV5-6; clone_size: once; j_call: TRBJ2-5; cdr3_aa: CASSLGGIETQYF; cdr3_nt: TGTGCCAGCAGCTTGGGAGGGATCGAGACCCAGTACTTC
d_call: .; v_call: TRBV29-1; clone_size: few; j_call: TRBJ2-2; cdr3_aa: CSVDKLGGELFF; cdr3_nt: TGCAGCGTGGATAAGTTGGGCGGGGAGCTGTTTTTT
d_call: TRBD2; v_call: TRBV6-1; clone_size: .; j_call: TRBJ2-7; cdr3_aa: CASRDRSGGIDEQYF; cdr3_nt: TGTGCCAGCAGGGATCGTAGCGGGGGGATCGACGAGCAGTACTTC